This TCR beta chain appears in the sequencing data of a study of shared clonotypes between healthy human individuals. Study conclusions and caveats: Clonotype sharing among the donors was expected to vary with sequencing depth. Only blood underwent sampling, and tissue repertoires likely differ.

Produced via immunoSEQ multiplex PCR; TCRdb's table is partial and in-frame only. The data contain fewer than 1 million clones, roughly 96% of them singletons. CD45RO-negative, CCR7-positively selected cells formed the naive CD8 fraction, excluding terminally differentiated effector memory CD45RA+ cells. A remark on this clone: Its antigen is not known.

The CDR3 is 15 residues long. Germline CDR1 is SGHTS and CDR2 is YDEGEE. V lost 4 bases, J lost 3 bases, and 8 bases stayed unmatched. The chain uses TRBV5-8 and TRBJ2-7, with TRBD1 matching over 9 bases. The sequenced sample consisted of naive CD8+ T cells sorted from blood. The origin of this receptor is a man aged 30 to 45 in good health. CDR3 in amino acids: CASSLGTGYGYEQYF. The DNA of the CDR3 is TGTGCCAGCAGCCTAGGGACAGGGTACGGCTACGAGCAGTACTTC.